This TCR beta chain was sequenced for a study of blood T cell repertoires in COVID-19. Background on the study: Acute and convalescent COVID-19 specimens originated in the United States, Italy and Spain. In each case, the material was cDNA or gDNA derived from T cells, B-cell-depleted T cells, or PBMCs.

The CDR3 consists of 15 residues. V trimming: 0 bases; J trimming: 1 base; junction bases outside the gene matches: 2. The germline CDR1 and CDR2 sequences are KGHSH and LQKENI. In the authors' methods: For nucleated cells, counts were estimated from reference gene primer amplification. The data were produced by immunoSEQ multiplex PCR, yet TCRdb's version contains in-frame clones alone and is incomplete. The V and J calls and clone size are taken from that table; D and trimming were inferred from the DNA. The sample records some 150,000 clones, approximately 90% being singletons. V and J are TRBV18 and TRBJ1-1, with 7 positions matching TRBD1. Sequencing used peripheral blood. The clonotype was recovered from a man younger than 35 with active or convalescent COVID-19. The CDR3, as DNA: TGTGCCAGCTCACCACCCGGGACAGCGAACACTGAAGCTTTCTTT. This gives the protein CASSPPGTANTEAFF. Together with reference TRBV18 and TRBJ1-1, the CDR3 gives the full variable domain: NAGVMQNPRHLVRRRGQEARLRCSPMKGHSHVYWYRQLPEEGLKFMVYLQKENIIDESGMPKERFSAEFPKEGPSILRIQQVVRGDSAAYFCASSPPGTANTEAFFGQGTRLTVV.